This T cell receptor (beta chain) was documented in a study of blood T cell repertoires in COVID-19. About the study: Samples taken during acute and convalescent COVID-19 were collected in the United States, Italy and Spain. Sample material is recorded as cDNA or gDNA derived from T cells, B-cell-depleted T cells, or PBMCs.

Original processing notes: Amplified reference gene primers provided the basis for estimating nucleated cell counts. The protocol was immunoSEQ multiplex PCR, while the TCRdb copy is restricted to in-frame clones and leaves out a portion. V, J and clone size reflect that table, while D and trimming were determined from the DNA. The table includes roughly 47,000 clones, around 85% detected once. The length of the CDR3 is 14 residues. V lost 6 bases and J lost 1, with 10 bases in between. Germline V CDR1 and CDR2: SNHLY, FYNNEI. The chain joins TRBV2 to TRBJ1-5; TRBD1 might be the D (5 bases). Material for sequencing was peripheral blood. The sequence derives from a woman aged 80 or older with COVID-19, enrolled during active disease. In DNA, the CDR3 is TGTGCCAGCAGAGGACAAACAAGCAATCAGCCCCAGCATTTT. It yields the protein CASRGQTSNQPQHF.